Below, one TCR beta chain is given with its context. The sample originates from a study of long-term antiretroviral therapy in people with HIV. This CDR3 has 14 residues. The germline V gene encodes CDR1 GTSNPN and CDR2 SVGIG (reference sequence). Researchers ran immunoSEQ v3.0 at survey level. The data were produced by immunoSEQ multiplex PCR, yet TCRdb's version contains in-frame clones alone and is incomplete. The sample holds just over 35,000 clones, over 75% seen once. The sequence derives from a man in his late teens or twenties with HIV. The rearrangement joins TRBV30 to TRBJ2-5; 9 bases are a match to TRBD1. Gene TRBJ2-7 matches the end of the DNA better, so the J call may be wrong. The sequenced sample was unsorted PBMCs, obtained 0.6 years after starting antiretroviral therapy. The CDR3 DNA reads TGTGCCTGGAGCGGGACAGGGCCGTATGGCGAGCAGTACTTC. Encoded protein: CAWSGTGPYGEQYF.